Listed here is a single T cell receptor (beta chain). Its antigen is as yet unknown. Donors included only healthy HIV-negative adults lacking recent acute infections or vaccinations. The germline V gene has CDR1 SGHRS and CDR2 YFSETQ. The CDR3 covers 15 residues. Trimming at V came to 3 bases and at J to 5 bases, leaving 11 bases not matched to a gene. Sequenced by immunoSEQ multiplex PCR; TCRdb stores in-frame clones only, minus some. The table has some 1.5 million clones, 95% to 97% seen once; the top ten hold 1% to 1.5%. The sample belongs to a study of shared clonotypes between healthy human individuals. General study results and limits: Relative to clonotypes present in all four donors, those not shared had lower generation probabilities. In several donors, around 4.8% of naive CD4 clonotypes appeared in common.

Sequencing was done on a sample of naive CD4+ T cells sorted from blood. Subset indicated: CD45RA+ positively selected. The receptor comes from a man aged 30-40 years in good health. The chain couples TRBV5-1 to TRBJ2-7, with 7 bases lining up with TRBD1. The CDR3 protein is CASSSYDQGVNEQYF. In nucleotides, the CDR3 is TGCGCCAGCAGCTCCTATGACCAGGGGGTAAACGAGCAGTACTTC.